The TCR beta chain described here comes from a study of shared clonotypes between healthy human individuals. General study findings and limits: Though the depth was large, rarefaction showed that sorted-subset sequencing was incomplete.

Profiling relied on immunoSEQ multiplex PCR, and the TCRdb table lists in-frame clones only, not all of them. In the table there are a few million clones, 85% to 95% of which are singletons. The CDR3 length is 13 residues. Trimming pared 7 bases from V and 2 bases from J, leaving 11 bases between. The germline V gene encodes CDR1 LNHDA and CDR2 SQIVND (reference sequence). A word on this clone: Its antigen is still unknown.

Material for sequencing was naive CD4+ T cells from PBMCs. Stated subset: CD45RA+ positively selected. The V gene is TRBV19, the J gene TRBJ1-1; possible D gene TRBD1, 6 bases. The TCR sequence derives from a man aged 18-30 years in good health. Some clones in this sample may be carry-over from other donors' samples. The CDR3 loop reads CASTAGANTEAFF. CDR3 DNA sequence: TGTGCCAGTACCGCAGGGGCTAACACTGAAGCTTTCTTT.